The 13 T cell receptor beta chains in this list originate from one sample, sequenced in a study of T cells after yellow fever vaccination. Each CDR3 protein is one row after TCRdb ran MiXCR on the 5' RACE reads. The table has a few hundred thousand distinct CDR3 sequences, 6.9% seen once. Source: CD4+ T cells sorted from PBMCs, taken 15 days after the yellow fever booster vaccination. The receptors were sampled from a man aged 25 to 40 who received the YFV17D yellow fever vaccine.

CDR3 DNA sequence: TGTGCCAGCAGCTTGCACTGGACAGGGTTGGAGACCCAGTACTTC. As protein: CASSLHWTGLETQYF. The V gene is TRBV5-6, the J gene TRBJ2-5, with 8 bases identical to TRBD1. With V trimmed by 1 base and J by 5 bases, 7 bases remained unmatched. Germline values: CDR1 SGHDT, CDR2 YYEEEE. This CDR3 has 15 residues.

This clonotype was observed at least ten times. The chain joins TRBV6-2 or TRBV6-3 to TRBJ1-1; D is unresolved. The CDR3 sequence is 17 residues long. The germline V gene encodes CDR1 MNHEY and CDR2 SVGEGT. Trimming left V 8 bases short and J 8 bases short, with 30 bases between. CDR3 in amino acids: CASRGPLGDIIGREAFF. In DNA, the CDR3 is TGTGCCAGCCGCGGGCCCCTAGGAGACATTATCGGTAGAGAAGCTTTCTTT.

The CDR3 reads CSGSSGQETQYF. In DNA form, the CDR3 reads TGCAGCGGATCTAGCGGCCAAGAGACCCAGTACTTC. The chain uses TRBV29-1 and TRBJ2-5; 7 nucleotides match TRBD2. V lost 7 bases to trimming and J lost 1 base; unmatched junction nucleotides: 3. This CDR3 contains 12 residues. CDR1 is SQVTM, CDR2 ANQGSEA, per germline.

This clonotype was picked up a small number of times. The rearrangement links TRBV20-1 to TRBJ2-2; tentative D call: TRBD2 (6 bases). V lost 0 bases to trimming and J lost 2 bases, with 13 bases between them. The CDR3 covers 16 residues. From germline, CDR1 is DFQATT and CDR2 SNEGSKA (reference sequence). The CDR3 is CSARDGASANTGELFF. CDR3 sequence (DNA): TGCAGTGCTAGAGATGGCGCTAGCGCCAACACCGGGGAGCTGTTTTTT.

This clonotype appeared a few times. The chain has TRBV6-5 and TRBJ2-7; maybe TRBD2 (6 bases). Germline CDR1 MNHEY, CDR2 SVGAGI. The CDR3 is 14 residues long. V dropped 2 bases and J dropped 5 bases, with 13 bases sitting between them. CDR3 loop: CASSYVGEVNEQYF. CDR3 nucleotides: TGTGCCAGCAGTTACGTCGGGGAGGTAAACGAGCAGTACTTC.

This clonotype was counted at least ten times. The rearrangement uses TRBV20-1 and TRBJ2-5; 8 positions match TRBD2. The CDR3 length is 14 residues. With V trimmed by 6 bases and J by 4 bases, 10 bases remained unmatched. In germline, CDR1 is DFQATT, CDR2 SNEGSKA (reference sequence). The CDR3 sequence is CSARRGAGVETQYF. CDR3 bases: TGCAGTGCAAGAAGGGGAGCGGGAGTAGAGACCCAGTACTTC.

This clonotype was counted many times. The chain is built from TRBV12-3 or TRBV12-4 and TRBJ1-3; D is possibly TRBD1 (6 bases). The CDR3 has 14 residues. V lost 6 bases to trimming and J lost 4 bases, with 13 bases between them. CDR3: CASRSTGMGNTIYF. The CDR3 DNA reads as TGTGCCAGCAGGTCCACAGGGATGGGAAACACCATATATTTT.

This clonotype was found a few times. J is TRBJ2-1 and V is TRBV18; 10 bases map to TRBD2. This CDR3 contains 14 residues. V lost 6 bases to trimming and J lost 3 bases; unmatched junction nucleotides: 2. The germline V gene has CDR1 KGHSH and CDR2 LQKENI. The CDR3 DNA is TGTGCCAGCTCGGGACTAGCGATCTACAATGAGCAGTTCTTC. This codes for CASSGLAIYNEQFF.

The chain couples TRBV11-2 to TRBJ2-1, with TRBD2 identical over 7 bases. The CDR3 is 15 amino acids. Germline V gene lookup returns CDR1 SGHAT and CDR2 FQNNGV. J lost 4 bases, V lost 0 bases, and 3 bases had no gene match. Written as DNA, the CDR3 is TGTGCCAGCAGCTTAGAAAGCGGGAAGTACAATGAGCAGTTCTTC. Its protein product is CASSLESGKYNEQFF.

This clonotype was seen ten or more times. The chain links TRBV3-1 to TRBJ2-5; 10 bases agree with TRBD2. Germline CDR1 and CDR2: LGHDT and YNNKEL (reference sequence). Germline trimming cut 4 bases from V and 4 bases from J; bases unmatched to any gene: 6. The CDR3 spans 15 residues. The CDR3 region has the DNA TGTGCCAGCAGCCTGAACCCTAGCGGGAGAGAGACCCAGTACTTC. Encoded protein: CASSLNPSGRETQYF.

The V call is TRBV29-1, the J call TRBJ2-7, with D possibly TRBD2 on 5 matching bases. The CDR3 has 14 residues. Germline CDR1 and CDR2: SQVTM and ANQGSEA. Trimming stripped 4 bases from V and 4 bases from J, with 17 bases between. The CDR3, as DNA: TGCAGCGTTGTTGGGCCCCTCGCGGGTTACGAGCAGTACTTC. Amino acid sequence: CSVVGPLAGYEQYF.

Only a few counts were recorded for this clonotype. The chain carries TRBV2 and TRBJ2-3; 10 bases line up with TRBD1. V lost 7 bases to trimming and J lost 2 bases; unmatched junction nucleotides: 6. The CDR3 contains 15 residues. The V gene's germline CDR1 is SNHLY and CDR2 FYNNEI. The CDR3 DNA follows: TGTGCCAGCACCCAGGACAGGGGGTTCACAGATACGCAGTATTTT. It translates to CASTQDRGFTDTQYF.

This clonotype was observed at least ten times. The rearrangement links TRBV11-2 to TRBJ2-1, with 8 bases identical to TRBD1. Trimming took 4 bases from V and 8 from J; bases not matched to a gene: 10. The CDR3 runs 15 residues. Germline CDR1 is SGHAT and CDR2 is FQNNGV. The CDR3 loop reads CASSYHRGESYEQFF. DNA for the CDR3: TGTGCCAGCAGCTACCACAGGGGGGAGTCGTATGAGCAGTTCTTC.